A selection of T cell receptor beta chains follows, all from one sample in a study of cytomegalovirus exposure and HLA in healthy donors. The repertoire was sequenced with immunoSEQ multiplex PCR; TCRdb's copy has only in-frame clones and lacks some. The table records 150,000 or so clones, about three quarters of them present only once. The sequencing sample was made of PBMCs. The receptors stem from a woman in her 40s in good health and CMV-seronegative. The CDR3 runs from the conserved cysteine through the conserved F or W. The order of the fields is D gene, J gene, clone size, V gene, CDR3 protein, CDR3 DNA. A D gene is named only where the DNA matches it firmly. For some rows the clone size is stated as once, few or many, or as a class when expanded; others skip it.

>TRBD2|TRBJ2-7|NA|TRBV30
CAWSVGLAGGPPEQYF
TGTGCCTGGAGTGTTGGGTTAGCGGGAGGGCCCCCCGAGCAGTACTTC
>TRBD2|TRBJ2-3|NA|TRBV5-1
CASSLEGGRADTQYF
TGCGCCAGCAGCTTGGAAGGCGGGAGGGCGGATACGCAGTATTTT
>TRBD1|TRBJ1-2|NA|TRBV10-1
CASSPQGNYGYTF
TGCGCCAGCAGCCCACAGGGGAACTATGGCTACACCTTC
>TRBD2|TRBJ2-3|few|TRBV5-1
CASSLAGGRGTDTQYF
TGCGCCAGCAGCCTAGCGGGGGGCCGAGGCACAGATACGCAGTATTTT
>NA|TRBJ1-2|NA|TRBV11-3
CASSLGANYTF
TGTGCCAGCAGCTTAGGGGCGAACTACACCTTC
>NA|TRBJ1-6|NA|TRBV19
CASRRGSEQSSYNSPLHF
TGTGCCAGTCGGCGGGGGTCGGAACAGAGCTCCTATAATTCACCCCTCCACTTT
>TRBD2|TRBJ2-7|NA|TRBV6-6
CASFTSGSWYEQYF
TGTGCCAGTTTTACTAGCGGGAGTTGGTACGAGCAGTACTTC
>NA|TRBJ1-5|NA|TRBV19
CASSIVEGRNQPQHF
TGTGCCAGTAGTATAGTGGAGGGGAGAAATCAGCCCCAGCATTTT
>NA|TRBJ1-2|NA|TRBV7-9
CASSLERGRGSGYTF
TGTGCCAGCAGCTTAGAGCGAGGGCGCGGCTCTGGCTACACCTTC
>NA|TRBJ2-3|NA|TRBV5-1
CASGSNDRDTQYF
TGCGCCAGCGGCTCCAATGACAGGGATACGCAGTATTTT
>NA|TRBJ2-6|NA|TRBV6-1
CASGGRHSGANVLTF
TGTGCCAGCGGTGGCAGGCACTCTGGGGCCAACGTCCTGACTTTC
>TRBD2|TRBJ2-1|NA|TRBV6-6
CASRQGLAGYNEQFF
TGTGCCAGCAGACAGGGACTAGCTGGATACAATGAGCAGTTCTTC
>NA|TRBJ2-6|NA|TRBV5-1
CASSLGGRTSSGANVLTF
TGCGCCAGCAGCTTGGGGGGAAGAACTAGCTCTGGGGCCAACGTCCTGACTTTC
>TRBD1|TRBJ1-1|NA|TRBV5-6
CASSSDRDNTEAFF
TGTGCCAGCAGCTCGGACAGGGACAACACTGAAGCTTTCTTT
>TRBD1|TRBJ2-5|NA|TRBV11-3
CASSLGPGQYQETQYF
TGTGCCAGCAGCTTAGGTCCGGGACAGTACCAAGAGACCCAGTACTTC
>TRBD1|TRBJ1-2|NA|TRBV6-1
CASSGQGYGYTF
TGTGCCAGCAGCGGACAGGGCTATGGCTACACCTTC
>NA|TRBJ1-1|NA|TRBV6-5
CASSYSGGNTEAFF
TGTGCCAGCAGTTACTCGGGAGGGAACACTGAAGCTTTCTTT
>TRBD2|TRBJ2-5|NA|TRBV6-1
CASSEQAGGQETQYF
TGTGCCAGCAGTGAACAAGCGGGGGGGCAAGAGACCCAGTACTTC
>NA|TRBJ1-2|NA|TRBV7-8
CASSLDGYGYTF
TGTGCCAGCAGCTTAGACGGTTATGGCTACACCTTC
>TRBD2|TRBJ2-3|NA|TRBV7-6
CAGADRTSGGKGGTDTQYF
TGTGCCGGGGCGGATAGGACTAGCGGGGGGAAGGGGGGCACAGATACGCAGTATTTT
>NA|TRBJ1-1|NA|TRBV2
CASTQQGLHTEAFF
TGTGCCAGCACCCAACAGGGCCTACACACTGAAGCTTTCTTT
>TRBD2|TRBJ2-7|NA|TRBV2
CASSPLAGRNEQYF
TGTGCCAGCAGTCCTTTAGCGGGGAGGAACGAGCAGTACTTC
>TRBD1|TRBJ1-2|NA|TRBV5-8
CASSFPDRDGYTF
TGTGCCAGCAGCTTTCCGGACAGGGATGGCTACACCTTC
>TRBD2|TRBJ2-2|NA|TRBV5-1
CASSRGTSGTNTGELFF
TGCGCCAGCAGCCGGGGGACTAGCGGGACGAACACCGGGGAGCTGTTTTTT
>NA|TRBJ1-5|NA|TRBV27
CASSLSWGQPQHF
TGTGCCAGCAGTTTATCCTGGGGCCAGCCCCAGCATTTT
>TRBD2|TRBJ2-1|NA|TRBV5-4
CASSLGGAGGRYNEQFF
TGTGCCAGCAGCTTGGGAGGAGCGGGGGGGCGTTACAATGAGCAGTTCTTC
>NA|TRBJ1-2|NA|TRBV5-4
CASSFGRTDNYGYTF
TGTGCCAGCAGCTTTGGCCGGACAGATAACTATGGCTACACCTTC
>NA|TRBJ1-4|NA|TRBV30
CAWSQGWGEKLFF
TGTGCCTGGTCCCAGGGCTGGGGTGAAAAACTGTTTTTT
>NA|TRBJ1-1|NA|TRBV28
CASSLSLTEAFF
TGTGCCAGCAGTTTATCCCTCACTGAAGCTTTCTTT
>NA|TRBJ2-5|NA|TRBV6-5
CASSYSSATVAFEQYF
TGTGCCAGCAGTTACTCGAGCGCGACAGTCGCTTTTGAGCAGTACTTC
>NA|TRBJ1-1|NA|TRBV9
CASSRGMDTEAFF
TGTGCCAGCAGCAGGGGGATGGATACTGAAGCTTTCTTT
>NA|TRBJ1-3|NA|TRBV6-5
CASTRGGNSGNTIYF
TGTGCCAGCACCCGGGGAGGGAACTCTGGAAACACCATATATTTT
>TRBD2|TRBJ2-1|NA|TRBV30
CARTPPSGIYNEQFF
TGTGCCCGGACACCTCCTAGCGGAATATACAATGAGCAGTTCTTC
>TRBD1|TRBJ2-5|NA|TRBV5-1
CASSLEGQNQETQYF
TGCGCCAGCAGCTTGGAGGGACAGAACCAAGAGACCCAGTACTTC
>TRBD1|TRBJ2-1|NA|TRBV4-1
CASMGLRDRGRNEQFF
TGCGCCAGCATGGGCCTCCGGGACAGGGGGCGCAATGAGCAGTTCTTC
>NA|TRBJ1-1|NA|TRBV5-1
CASSPLMRMNTEAFF
TGCGCCAGCAGCCCCCTCATGAGAATGAACACTGAAGCTTTCTTT
>NA|TRBJ1-1|NA|TRBV7-7
CASSPPDFQNTEAFF
TGTGCTAGCAGCCCGCCGGACTTTCAGAACACTGAAGCTTTCTTT
>TRBD2|TRBJ2-7|NA|TRBV11-3
CASSPPSGRVYEQYF
TGTGCCAGCAGCCCTCCTAGCGGGAGAGTATACGAGCAGTACTTC
>TRBD1|TRBJ2-2|NA|TRBV6-5
CASSYTGGGTGELFF
TGTGCCAGCAGTTATACAGGGGGCGGAACCGGGGAGCTGTTTTTT
>NA|TRBJ2-1|NA|TRBV4-1
CASSQVNGGEQFF
TGCGCCAGCAGCCAAGTAAACGGTGGTGAGCAGTTCTTC
>NA|TRBJ2-2|NA|TRBV11-1
CASSLTPSAGNTGELFF
TGTGCCAGCAGCTTAACCCCTTCTGCGGGGAACACCGGGGAGCTGTTTTTT
>NA|TRBJ2-7|few|TRBV27
CASSFHRGTNYEQYF
TGTGCCAGCAGTTTTCACCGCGGAACAAACTACGAGCAGTACTTC
>NA|TRBJ2-1|NA|TRBV5-1
CASSLARAAGNEQFF
TGCGCCAGCAGCTTGGCCCGGGCGGCGGGGAATGAGCAGTTCTTC
>TRBD1|TRBJ1-6|NA|TRBV19
CASSATGEGSYNSPLHF
TGTGCCAGTAGTGCAACAGGGGAAGGATCCTATAATTCACCCCTCCACTTT
>NA|TRBJ1-1|NA|TRBV28
CASSTPLTPAFF
TGTGCCAGCAGCACCCCCCTAACCCCAGCTTTCTTT
>NA|TRBJ2-3|NA|TRBV5-1
CASSGQGSTDTQYF
TGCGCCAGCAGCGGGCAGGGCAGCACAGATACGCAGTATTTT
>NA|TRBJ2-1|NA|TRBV5-1
CASSLGRGSKAYEQFF
TGCGCCAGCAGCTTGGGGAGGGGCAGTAAGGCTTATGAGCAGTTCTTC
>TRBD1|TRBJ2-7|NA|TRBV2
CASRRDRGVTYEQYF
TGTGCCAGCAGACGCGACAGGGGGGTCACCTACGAGCAGTACTTC
>NA|TRBJ2-1|NA|TRBV5-1
CASSKDSEQFF
TGCGCCAGCAGCAAGGACAGCGAGCAGTTCTTC
>NA|TRBJ1-1|NA|TRBV5-1
CASSLPEQGTNTEAFF
TGCGCCAGCAGCTTACCTGAACAGGGTACGAACACTGAAGCTTTCTTT
>TRBD2|TRBJ2-3|NA|TRBV5-1
CASSPSGMRAGGYTDTQYF
TGCGCCAGCAGCCCCTCGGGGATGCGAGCGGGAGGGTACACAGATACGCAGTATTTT
>TRBD2|TRBJ2-1|NA|TRBV10-2
CASSAFLAGAVGGQFF
TGCGCCAGCAGTGCCTTTCTAGCGGGAGCGGTCGGGGGGCAGTTCTTC
>TRBD2|TRBJ2-1|NA|TRBV29-1
CSVLGTSLYNEQFF
TGCAGCGTCCTCGGGACTAGCCTCTACAATGAGCAGTTCTTC
>NA|TRBJ2-5|NA|TRBV11-2
CASSLGQGGVGETQYF
TGTGCCAGCAGCTTAGGTCAGGGTGGAGTAGGAGAGACCCAGTACTTC
>NA|TRBJ2-1|NA|TRBV4-1
CASSQGGGGNSYNEQFF
TGCGCCAGCAGCCAAGGAGGAGGCGGGAACTCCTACAATGAGCAGTTCTTC
>NA|TRBJ1-5|NA|TRBV18
CASSPSEQVKPQHF
TGTGCCAGCTCACCGTCCGAACAGGTCAAGCCCCAGCATTTT
>NA|TRBJ2-6|NA|TRBV13
CASTRGLSSTGANVLTF
TGTGCCAGCACCCGAGGATTGAGTTCCACTGGGGCCAACGTCCTGACTTTC
>NA|TRBJ2-5|NA|TRBV29-1
CSVGQVVAETQYF
TGCAGCGTTGGACAGGTTGTCGCGGAGACCCAGTACTTC